The 29 T cell receptor beta chains in this list originate from one sample, sequenced in a study of response to subunit inactivated influenza vaccine. One entry per CDR3 protein results from TCRdb running MiXCR on the RT-PCR reads. The sample lists approximately 570,000 distinct CDR3 sequences; less than 10% were seen once. Specimen: PBMCs from blood, collected roughly 24 months after vaccination. These receptors were collected from a man between 50 and 69 years old who received an inactivated influenza vaccine.

This clonotype has at least ten counts. V usage is TRBV15 and J usage is TRBJ2-2; 8 nucleotides agree with TRBD1. The CDR3 has 15 residues. The V gene end was trimmed by 0 bases and the J gene end by 6 bases; junction bases not matched to a gene: 3. CDR1 LNHNV and CDR2 YYDKDF come from the germline V gene (reference sequence). The CDR3 here is CATSRERTGSGELFF. The DNA for the CDR3 is TGTGCCACCAGCAGAGAGCGGACAGGGTCCGGGGAGCTGTTTTTT.

The sample holds a few counts of this clonotype. The chain links TRBV19 to TRBJ2-6; TRBD2 might be the D (6 bases). Per germline, CDR1 LNHDA and CDR2 SQIVND (reference sequence). CDR3 length equals 14 residues. Trimming removed 4 bases at V and 2 bases at J, with 6 bases between. For the CDR3, the DNA is TGTGCCAGTAGTAGGGGGGCTGGGGCCAACGTCCTGACTTTC. The encoded protein is CASSRGAGANVLTF.

This chain joins TRBV4-3 and TRBJ2-3; maybe TRBD1 (6 bases). The V gene's germline CDR1 is LGHNA and CDR2 YSLEER. Trimming stripped 0 bases from V and 3 bases from J, with 10 bases between. CDR3 length equals 15 residues. The chain's CDR3 is CASSQDHRVTDTQYF. The CDR3 DNA follows: TGCGCCAGCAGCCAAGATCACAGGGTGACAGATACGCAGTATTTT.

In its sample, this clonotype was seen many times. J is TRBJ2-2 and V is TRBV12-3 or TRBV12-4; TRBD2 is a possible D gene (5 bases). The CDR3 has 15 amino acids. Trimming stripped 6 bases from V and 4 bases from J, with 15 bases between. The CDR3 sequence: CASSLSAAGTGELFF. CDR3 nucleotide sequence: TGTGCCAGCAGCCTGTCAGCGGCGGGCACCGGGGAGCTGTTTTTT.

In this sample, this clonotype turned up many times. V and J are TRBV20-1 and TRBJ2-1, with 11 nucleotides matching TRBD2. After removal of 0 bases from V and 5 bases from J, the junction contained 6 bases not matched to a gene. Germline CDR1 is DFQATT and CDR2 is SNEGSKA (reference sequence). The CDR3 sequence is 16 residues long. The CDR3 sequence: CSARDLLAGGNNEQFF. The CDR3 DNA reads as TGCAGTGCTAGAGATCTCCTAGCGGGGGGAAACAATGAGCAGTTCTTC.

This clonotype was counted a few times. The chain couples TRBV10-3 to TRBJ1-3; 8 nucleotides match TRBD1. Germline values: CDR1 ENHRY, CDR2 SYGVKD. V shed 7 bases, J shed 4 bases, and the junction held 6 bases outside the gene matches. This CDR3 is 14 amino acids long. The CDR3, as DNA: TGTGCCATCACCGACAGGGGATCCGGAAACACCATATATTTT. It yields the protein CAITDRGSGNTIYF.

The chain joins TRBV20-1 to TRBJ2-2; D remains unclear. Germline values: CDR1 DFQATT, CDR2 SNEGSKA (reference sequence). Trimming pared 1 base from V and 7 bases from J, leaving 7 bases between. The CDR3 runs to 12 residues. CDR3 protein: CSARGRNGELFF. The CDR3 region has the DNA TGCAGTGCTAGAGGACGTAACGGGGAGCTGTTTTTT.

This clonotype showed up many times. The rearrangement links TRBV4-1 to TRBJ2-5, with D possibly matching TRBD1 (5 bases). Trimming took off 2 bases at V and 1 base at J, with 11 bases between the two ends. The CDR3 sequence is 15 residues long. From germline, CDR1 is MGHRA and CDR2 YSYEKL. CDR3 in amino acids: CASSQYDRAQETQYF. The CDR3 region has the DNA TGCGCCAGCAGCCAATACGACAGAGCCCAAGAGACCCAGTACTTC.

This clonotype occurred many times. This chain uses TRBV4-3 with TRBJ1-6; a possible D gene is TRBD1 (5 bases). V shed 0 bases and J shed 7 bases, with 13 bases lying between them. The V gene's germline CDR1 is LGHNA and CDR2 YSLEER. The CDR3 has 16 residues. CDR3 DNA: TGCGCCAGCAGCCAAGATCGGGGGACCTCAAATTCACCCCTCCACTTT. Protein sequence: CASSQDRGTSNSPLHF.

This clonotype was counted a few times. The rearrangement links TRBV7-2 to TRBJ1-4; D possibly corresponds to TRBD1 (6 bases). Trimming stripped 5 bases from V and 8 bases from J, with 24 bases between. Per the germline V gene, CDR1 is SGHTA and CDR2 is FQGNSA. The CDR3 contains 17 residues. The DNA of the CDR3 is TGTGCCAGCAGCCATGCCCTCCGTACAGGGCTGGTCGAAAAACTGTTTTTT. It specifies CASSHALRTGLVEKLFF.

This clonotype showed up many times. The chain combines TRBV5-6 with TRBJ1-5; no clear D. Trimming shortened V by 0 bases and J by 1 base, and 5 bases separated the two germline ends. The CDR3 totals 14 residues. Germline values: CDR1 SGHDT, CDR2 YYEEEE. The CDR3, as DNA: TGTGCCAGCAGCTTGGCCCGGAGCAATCAGCCCCAGCATTTT. It translates to CASSLARSNQPQHF.

This clonotype has only a few counts. This rearrangement joins TRBV7-9 to TRBJ2-1; a possible D gene is TRBD1 (5 bases). Looked up from germline, CDR1 is SEHNR and CDR2 is FQNEAQ (reference sequence). The V end was cut by 5 bases, the J end by 5 bases, with 16 bases between. The CDR3 runs 15 residues. The CDR3 nucleotides read TGTGCCAGCAGCCCCTCGACAGAAAACCACAATGAGCAGTTCTTC. Translated: CASSPSTENHNEQFF.

This clonotype came up many times. V usage is TRBV12-3 or TRBV12-4 and J usage is TRBJ2-4; 8 nucleotides align to TRBD1. CDR3 length: 16 amino acids. The V segment lost 5 bases and the J segment 1 base; nucleotides outside the gene matches: 7. The CDR3 region has the DNA TGTGCCAGCAGTACGACAGGGGCCTTCGCCAAAAACATTCAGTACTTC. Translating gives CASSTTGAFAKNIQYF.

Only a few counts were recorded for this clonotype. The gene calls are TRBV20-1 and TRBJ2-3; 7 bases fit TRBD2. CDR3 length equals 13 residues. Germline V gives CDR1 DFQATT, CDR2 SNEGSKA (reference sequence). After removal of 3 bases from V and 5 bases from J, the junction contained 5 bases not matched to a gene. The CDR3 region has the DNA TGCAGTGCTAGGGAGCGGGGAATAGATACGCAGTATTTT. This gives the protein CSARERGIDTQYF.

The rearrangement uses TRBV6-1 and TRBJ2-5; D might be TRBD1 (5 bases). V shed 3 bases and J shed 3 bases, with 8 bases lying between them. This CDR3 has 13 residues. Germline values: CDR1 MNHNS, CDR2 SASEGT. CDR3: CASSDRQKETQYF. Written as DNA, the CDR3 is TGTGCCAGCAGTGACAGACAGAAAGAGACCCAGTACTTC.

At least ten counts were recorded for this clonotype. CDR3 region: CATSGTDTQYF. CDR3 DNA: TGTGCCACTTCGGGAACAGATACGCAGTATTTT. V and J are TRBV28 and TRBJ2-3; D might be TRBD2 (5 bases). This CDR3 has 11 residues. With 10 bases removed from V and 3 bases from J, the gap between germline ends came to 8 bases. Germline V gene sequence: CDR1 MDHEN, CDR2 SYDVKM.

This clonotype came up a few times. J is TRBJ2-3 and V is TRBV3-1, with D tentatively TRBD2 (5 bases). V dropped 8 bases and J dropped 2 bases, with 14 bases sitting between them. The CDR3 totals 14 residues. CDR1 is LGHDT and CDR2 is YNNKEL in the germline V gene (reference sequence). The CDR3 DNA reads TGTGCCAGCGCGGCGGGTAGCGTCACAGATACGCAGTATTTT. Protein product: CASAAGSVTDTQYF.

This clonotype was found many times. The chain couples TRBV2 to TRBJ1-2; D perhaps matches TRBD1 (6 bases). The CDR3 has 14 amino acids. Trimming stripped 5 bases from V and 3 bases from J, with 13 bases between. CDR1 and CDR2 from the germline V gene are SNHLY and FYNNEI. CDR3 DNA: TGTGCCAGCAGTAAAACAGGGATTTACTATGGCTACACCTTC. It encodes CASSKTGIYYGYTF.

The genes are TRBV20-1 and TRBJ2-2; possibly TRBD1 for D (5 bases). Germline CDR1 DFQATT, CDR2 SNEGSKA (reference sequence). V dropped 6 bases and J dropped 1 base, with 12 bases sitting between them. This CDR3 contains 14 residues. DNA for the CDR3: TGCAGTGCAGCCCGACAGATGAACACCGGGGAGCTGTTTTTT. It encodes CSAARQMNTGELFF.

This clonotype occurred a few times. The chain joins TRBV5-1 to TRBJ1-6, with 10 nucleotides matching TRBD1. V was pared by 0 bases and J by 7 bases, with 13 bases of the junction left unmatched. Per germline, CDR1 SGHRS and CDR2 YFSETQ. The CDR3 sequence is 19 residues long. The DNA for the CDR3 is TGCGCCAGCAGCTTGGGAAGTTCTATTGGGACAGGGGTAAATTCACCCCTCCACTTT. It encodes CASSLGSSIGTGVNSPLHF.

In this sample, this clonotype turned up once. This rearrangement joins TRBV10-1 to TRBJ1-1, with D possibly matching TRBD1 (5 bases). The CDR3 has 15 amino acids. Germline assignment: CDR1 WNHNN and CDR2 SYGVQD (reference sequence). The V and J ends lost 5 bases and 0 bases respectively, with 13 bases between them. CDR3 region: CASSRFRTLNTEAFF. CDR3 sequence (DNA): TGCGCCAGCAGTCGCTTCCGGACACTGAACACTGAAGCTTTCTTT.

This chain connects TRBV6-2 or TRBV6-3 to TRBJ2-3, with 10 nucleotides matching TRBD2. CDR3 length: 16 residues. Trimming cost V 4 bases and J 5 bases; bases outside gene matches: 9. Germline V gene lookup returns CDR1 MNHEY and CDR2 SVGEGT. CDR3: CASSSRTSGPLDTQYF. The CDR3 DNA reads as TGTGCCAGCAGTTCAAGGACTAGCGGCCCCTTAGATACGCAGTATTTT.

This clonotype was found many times. The chain couples TRBV4-2 to TRBJ2-7, with 9 positions matching TRBD1. The trim removed 4 bases at V and 5 bases at J, leaving 12 bases unmatched. The germline V gene has CDR1 LGHNA and CDR2 YNFKEQ. This CDR3 comprises 16 residues. As DNA, the CDR3 is TGTGCCAGCAGCCTCTCTGCGGGACAGGGTACCAACGAGCAGTACTTC. Translating it yields CASSLSAGQGTNEQYF.

This clonotype was counted ten times or more. The chain joins TRBV7-2 to TRBJ2-2, with D unresolved. CDR1 is SGHTA, CDR2 FQGNSA, per germline. Trimming stripped 2 bases from V and 1 base from J, with 5 bases between. The CDR3 contains 14 residues. CDR3 sequence: CASSLTWNTGELFF. In DNA, the CDR3 is TGTGCCAGCAGCTTAACCTGGAACACCGGGGAGCTGTTTTTT.

A remark on this clonotype: This clone may be a read error of a much larger clone one base away. The chain employs TRBV12-3 or TRBV12-4 and TRBJ2-1, with TRBD2 matching over 11 bases. CDR3 length: 14 amino acids. The CDR3 nucleotides are TGTGCCAGCACGTTAGCGGGAGGGCCAAATGAGCGGTTCTTC. This encodes CASTLAGGPNERFF.

This clonotype came up a few times. The chain is built from TRBV4-2 and TRBJ1-6; D possibly corresponds to TRBD1 (5 bases). CDR1 LGHNA and CDR2 YNFKEQ come from the germline V gene. The CDR3 is 14 amino acids. Trimming took off 2 bases at V and 9 bases at J, with 11 bases between the two ends. This CDR3 is CASSQPRAGSPLHF. CDR3 bases: TGTGCCAGCAGCCAACCCAGGGCTGGTTCACCCCTCCACTTT.

This clonotype has a handful of counts. A much bigger clone sits one base away, suggesting this may be a read error. This chain uses TRBV7-9 with TRBJ2-7; the match to TRBD2 covers 11 bases. Germline CDR1 is SEHNR and CDR2 is FQNEAQ (reference sequence). The CDR3 totals 15 residues. CDR3 sequence: CASSLVTSGTYEQHF. The CDR3 nucleotides are TGTGCCAGCAGCTTAGTGACTAGCGGGACCTACGAGCAGCACTTC.

The J gene is TRBJ1-3, the V gene TRBV7-9; D is unresolved. Germline assignment: CDR1 SEHNR and CDR2 FQNEAQ (reference sequence). Trimming pared 5 bases from V and 0 bases from J, leaving 17 bases between. The CDR3 extends over 17 amino acids. CDR3 nucleotides: TGTGCCAGCAGCCCCCAGGCCCGGGATCGCTCTGGAAACACCATATATTTT. Protein sequence: CASSPQARDRSGNTIYF.

V gene TRBV27 combines with J gene TRBJ2-7; possible D gene TRBD1, 5 bases. Per the germline V gene, CDR1 is MNHEY and CDR2 is SMNVEV (reference sequence). The CDR3 extends over 14 amino acids. V lost 4 bases to trimming and J lost 3 bases, with 13 bases between them. For the CDR3, the DNA is TGTGCCAGCAGTTCCCGACAGTCACTCTACGAGCAGTACTTC. Its translation: CASSSRQSLYEQYF.